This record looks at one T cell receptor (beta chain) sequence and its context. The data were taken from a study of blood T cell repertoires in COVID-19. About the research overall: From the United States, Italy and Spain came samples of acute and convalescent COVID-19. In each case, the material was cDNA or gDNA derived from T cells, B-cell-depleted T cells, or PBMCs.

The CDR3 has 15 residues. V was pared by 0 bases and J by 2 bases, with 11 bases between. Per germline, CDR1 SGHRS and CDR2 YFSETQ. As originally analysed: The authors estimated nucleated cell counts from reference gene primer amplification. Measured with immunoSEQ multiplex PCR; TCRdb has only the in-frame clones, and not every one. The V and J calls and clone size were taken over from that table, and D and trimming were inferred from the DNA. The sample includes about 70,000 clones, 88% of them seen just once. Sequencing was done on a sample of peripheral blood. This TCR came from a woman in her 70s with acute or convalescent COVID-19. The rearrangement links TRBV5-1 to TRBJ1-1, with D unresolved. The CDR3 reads CASSLGGSQNTEAFF. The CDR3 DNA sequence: TGCGCCAGCAGCTTGGGTGGCAGTCAAAACACTGAAGCTTTCTTT. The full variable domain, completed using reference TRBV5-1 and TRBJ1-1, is KAGVTQTPRYLIKTRGQQVTLSCSPISGHRSVSWYQQTPGQGLQFLFEYFSETQRNKGNFPGRFSGRQFSNSRSEMNVSTLELGDSALYLCASSLGGSQNTEAFFGQGTRLTVV.